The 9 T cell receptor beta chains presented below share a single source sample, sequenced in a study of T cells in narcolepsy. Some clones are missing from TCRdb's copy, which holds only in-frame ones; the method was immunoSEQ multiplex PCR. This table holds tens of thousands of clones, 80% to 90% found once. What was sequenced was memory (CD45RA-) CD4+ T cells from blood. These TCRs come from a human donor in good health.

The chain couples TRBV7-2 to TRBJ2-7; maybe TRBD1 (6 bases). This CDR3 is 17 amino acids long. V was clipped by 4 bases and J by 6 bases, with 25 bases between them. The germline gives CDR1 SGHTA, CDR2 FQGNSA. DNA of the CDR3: TGTGCCAGCAGCTCAATATCAGGGGCGACTAATCAGTTCGAGCAGTACTTC. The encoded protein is CASSSISGATNQFEQYF.

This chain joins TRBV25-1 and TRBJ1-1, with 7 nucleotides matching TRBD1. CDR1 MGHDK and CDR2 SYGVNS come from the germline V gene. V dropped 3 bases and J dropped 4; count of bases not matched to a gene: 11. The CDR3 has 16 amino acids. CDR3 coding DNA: TGTGCCAGCAGTGAGGTAGTAAGACAGGGAACCACTGAAGCTTTCTTT. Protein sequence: CASSEVVRQGTTEAFF.

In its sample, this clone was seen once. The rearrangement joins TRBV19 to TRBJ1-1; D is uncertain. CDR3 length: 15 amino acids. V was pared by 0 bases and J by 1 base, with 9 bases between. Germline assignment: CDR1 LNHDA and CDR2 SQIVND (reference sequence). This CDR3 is CASSIDRKGNTEAFF. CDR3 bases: TGTGCCAGTAGTATAGATCGAAAGGGGAACACTGAAGCTTTCTTT.

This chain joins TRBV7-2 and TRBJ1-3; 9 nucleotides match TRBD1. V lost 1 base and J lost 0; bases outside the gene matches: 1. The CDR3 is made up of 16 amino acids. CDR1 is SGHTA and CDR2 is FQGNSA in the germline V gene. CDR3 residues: CASSLVGQGSGNTIYF. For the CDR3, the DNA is TGTGCCAGCAGCTTAGTGGGACAGGGCTCTGGAAACACCATATATTTT.

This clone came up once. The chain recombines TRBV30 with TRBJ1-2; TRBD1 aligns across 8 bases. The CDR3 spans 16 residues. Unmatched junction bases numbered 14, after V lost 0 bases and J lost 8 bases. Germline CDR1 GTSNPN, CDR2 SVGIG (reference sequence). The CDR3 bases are TGTGCCTGGAGTGTAGTCCGGACAGGGCTTGGGATCGGCTACACCTTC. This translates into CAWSVVRTGLGIGYTF.

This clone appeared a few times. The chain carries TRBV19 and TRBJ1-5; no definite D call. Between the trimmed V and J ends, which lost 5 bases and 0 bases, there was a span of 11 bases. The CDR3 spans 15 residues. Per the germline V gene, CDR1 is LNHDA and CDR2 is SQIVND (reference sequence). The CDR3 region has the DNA TGTGCCAGTAGTGAGTTAGCAATTAGCAATCAGCCCCAGCATTTT. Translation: CASSELAISNQPQHF.

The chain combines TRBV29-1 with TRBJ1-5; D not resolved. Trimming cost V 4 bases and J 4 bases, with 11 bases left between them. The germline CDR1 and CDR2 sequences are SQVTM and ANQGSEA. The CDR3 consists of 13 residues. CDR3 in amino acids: CSVGSGVNQPQHF. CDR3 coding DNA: TGCAGCGTTGGGTCCGGTGTAAATCAGCCCCAGCATTTT.

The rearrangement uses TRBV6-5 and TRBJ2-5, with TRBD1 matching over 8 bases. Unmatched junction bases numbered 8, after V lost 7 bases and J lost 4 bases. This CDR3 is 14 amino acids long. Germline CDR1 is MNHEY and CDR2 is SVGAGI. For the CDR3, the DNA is TGTGCCAGCACCTGGACAGGGAGTACAGAGACCCAGTACTTC. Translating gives CASTWTGSTETQYF.

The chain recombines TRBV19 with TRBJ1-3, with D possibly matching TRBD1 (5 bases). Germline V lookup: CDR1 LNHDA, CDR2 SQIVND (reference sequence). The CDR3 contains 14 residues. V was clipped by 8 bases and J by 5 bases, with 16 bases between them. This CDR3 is CASSGDGRRNTIYF. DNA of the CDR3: TGTGCCAGTTCGGGGGACGGACGGCGAAACACCATATATTTT.